Reported below is one T cell receptor (beta chain). Antigen unknown. This same CDR3 is encoded by further DNA sequences in the sample. Measured with immunoSEQ multiplex PCR; TCRdb has only the in-frame clones, and not every one. The data contain a few hundred thousand clones, less than 85% of them seen just once; the ten biggest clones take up less than 11%. This record belongs to a study of shared clonotypes between healthy human individuals. Study background: CD8 memory received one plate per donor, CD8 naive two, CD4 memory three and CD4 naive three.

Regarding the study as a whole: Sharing across a handful of donors was seen in 4.5% to 5.5% of naive CD4 clonotypes. Naive subsets tended to show greater estimated richness than memory subsets.

Recent acute infections and vaccinations were absent in the healthy HIV-negative adult donors. Germline CDR1 and CDR2: SGHTA and FQGNSA. The CDR3 extends over 16 amino acids. Unmatched junction bases numbered 6, after V lost 1 base and J lost 5 bases. The chain has TRBV7-2 and TRBJ2-2, with TRBD2 matching 8 bases. This clonotype was obtained from a man between 25 and 39 years old in good health. Sequencing was carried out using memory CD4+ T cells sorted from blood. Subset: CD45RA-negative fraction. Here the CDR3 reads CASSLVHGGGTGELFF. The CDR3 DNA is TGTGCCAGCAGCTTAGTTCACGGGGGGGGGACCGGGGAGCTGTTTTTT.